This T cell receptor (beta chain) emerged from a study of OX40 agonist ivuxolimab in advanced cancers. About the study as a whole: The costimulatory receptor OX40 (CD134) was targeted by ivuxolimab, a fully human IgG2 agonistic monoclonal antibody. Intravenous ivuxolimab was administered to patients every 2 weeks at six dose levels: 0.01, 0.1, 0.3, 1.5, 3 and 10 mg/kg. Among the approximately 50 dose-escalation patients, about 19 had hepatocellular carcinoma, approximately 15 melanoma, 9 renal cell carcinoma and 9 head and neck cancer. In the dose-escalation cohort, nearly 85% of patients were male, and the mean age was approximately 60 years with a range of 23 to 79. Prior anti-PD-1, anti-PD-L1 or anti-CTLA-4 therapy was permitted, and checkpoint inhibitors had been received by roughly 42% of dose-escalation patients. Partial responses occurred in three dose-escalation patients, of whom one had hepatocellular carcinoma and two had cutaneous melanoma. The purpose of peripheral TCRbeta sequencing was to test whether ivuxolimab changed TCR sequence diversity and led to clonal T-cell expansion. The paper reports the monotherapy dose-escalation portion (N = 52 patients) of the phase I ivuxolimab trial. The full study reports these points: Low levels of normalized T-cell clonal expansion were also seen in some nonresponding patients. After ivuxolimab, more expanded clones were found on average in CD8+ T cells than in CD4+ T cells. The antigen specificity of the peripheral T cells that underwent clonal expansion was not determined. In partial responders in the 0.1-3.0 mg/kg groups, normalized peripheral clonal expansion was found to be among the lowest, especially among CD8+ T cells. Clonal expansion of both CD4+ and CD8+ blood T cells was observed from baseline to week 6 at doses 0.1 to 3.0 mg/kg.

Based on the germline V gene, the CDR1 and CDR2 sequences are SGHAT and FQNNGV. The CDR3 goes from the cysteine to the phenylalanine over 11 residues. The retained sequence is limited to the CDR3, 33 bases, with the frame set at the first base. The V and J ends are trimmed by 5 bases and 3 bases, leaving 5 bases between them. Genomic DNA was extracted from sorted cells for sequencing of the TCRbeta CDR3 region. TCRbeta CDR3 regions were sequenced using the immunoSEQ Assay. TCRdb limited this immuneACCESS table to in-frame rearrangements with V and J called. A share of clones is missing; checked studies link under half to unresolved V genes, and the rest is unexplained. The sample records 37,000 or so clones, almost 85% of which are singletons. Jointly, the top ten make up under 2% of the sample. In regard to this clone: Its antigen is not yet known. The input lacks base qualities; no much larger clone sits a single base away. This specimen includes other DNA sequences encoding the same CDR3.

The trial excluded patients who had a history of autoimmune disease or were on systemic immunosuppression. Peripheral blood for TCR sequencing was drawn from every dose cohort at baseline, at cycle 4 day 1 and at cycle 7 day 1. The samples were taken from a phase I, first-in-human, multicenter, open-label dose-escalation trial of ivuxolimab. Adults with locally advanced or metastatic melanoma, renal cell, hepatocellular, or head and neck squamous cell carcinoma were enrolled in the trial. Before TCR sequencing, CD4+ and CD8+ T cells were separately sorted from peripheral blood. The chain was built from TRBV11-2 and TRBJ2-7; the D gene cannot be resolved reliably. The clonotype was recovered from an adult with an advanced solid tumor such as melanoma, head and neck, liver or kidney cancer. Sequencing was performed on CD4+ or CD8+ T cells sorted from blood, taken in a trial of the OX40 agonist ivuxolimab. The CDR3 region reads CASSLDYEQYF. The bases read TGTGCCAGCAGCCTCGACTACGAGCAGTACTTC.